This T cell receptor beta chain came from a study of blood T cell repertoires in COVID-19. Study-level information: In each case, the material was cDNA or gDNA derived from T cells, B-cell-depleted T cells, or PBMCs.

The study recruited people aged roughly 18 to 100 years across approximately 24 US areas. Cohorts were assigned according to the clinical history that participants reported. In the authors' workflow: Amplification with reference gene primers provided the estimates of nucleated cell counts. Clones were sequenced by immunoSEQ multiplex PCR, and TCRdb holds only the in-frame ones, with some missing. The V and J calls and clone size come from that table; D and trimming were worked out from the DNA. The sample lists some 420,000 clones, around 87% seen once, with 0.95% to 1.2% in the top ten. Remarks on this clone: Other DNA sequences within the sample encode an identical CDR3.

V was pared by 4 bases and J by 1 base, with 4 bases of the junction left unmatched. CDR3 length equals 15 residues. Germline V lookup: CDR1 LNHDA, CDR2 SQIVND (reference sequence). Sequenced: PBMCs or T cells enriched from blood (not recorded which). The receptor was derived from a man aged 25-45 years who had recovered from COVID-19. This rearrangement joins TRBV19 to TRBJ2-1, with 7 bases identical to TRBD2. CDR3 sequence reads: CASSRAGSSYNEQFF. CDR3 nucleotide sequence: TGTGCCAGTAGTAGAGCGGGGTCTTCCTACAATGAGCAGTTCTTC. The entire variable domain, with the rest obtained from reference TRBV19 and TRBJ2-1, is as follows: DGGITQSPKYLFRKEGQNVTLSCEQNLNHDAMYWYRQDPGQGLRLIYYSQIVNDFQKGDIAEGYSVSREKKESFPLTVTSAQKNPTAFYLCASSRAGSSYNEQFFGPGTRLTVL.